This T cell receptor (beta chain) stems from a study of OX40 agonist ivuxolimab in advanced cancers. On the study more broadly: Of the participants, approximately 44% had some prior anti-PD-1, anti-PD-L1 or anti-CTLA-4 therapy, which was allowed.

Whole-study results and caveats: Blood T cells, both CD4+ and CD8+, expanded clonally by week 6 at 0.1 to 3.0 mg/kg. Certain nonresponders likewise exhibited a low normalized T-cell clonal expansion. CD4+ T cells averaged fewer expanded clones than CD8+ T cells.

About this clone: Its antigen is undetermined.

Germline lookup yields CDR1 LNHDA and CDR2 SQIVND (reference sequence). V was pared by 3 bases and J by 2 bases, with 5 bases of the junction left unmatched. This CDR3 region has 15 residues. Assay: immunoSEQ multiplex PCR; the TCRdb copy retains only in-frame clones and omits some. This sample carries about 100,000 clones, approximately 93% of them seen once, and the ten largest clones take about 0.17%. The gene calls are TRBV19 and TRBJ2-3; 7 positions match TRBD1. This receptor was taken from an adult with an advanced solid tumor such as melanoma, head and neck, liver or kidney cancer. The sequenced sample was CD4+ or CD8+ T cells sorted from blood, obtained in a trial of the OX40 agonist ivuxolimab. CDR3 DNA: TGTGCCAGTAGTATTGAAGGGACAGCCACAGATACGCAGTATTTT. Protein sequence: CASSIEGTATDTQYF.